These 31 T cell receptor beta chains were all obtained from the same sample, sequenced in a study of cytomegalovirus exposure and HLA in healthy donors. PCR amplification relied on 60 Vbeta primers (plus 13 Jbeta primers). The repertoire was sequenced with immunoSEQ multiplex PCR; TCRdb's copy has only in-frame clones and lacks some. This table has some 82,000 clones, about 81% appearing once. The material sequenced was PBMCs. These receptors were obtained from a woman in her 50s in good health and CMV-seronegative.

CDR3 DNA: TGTGCCAGCAGCCAAGAAGGCACTATACTCAATGAGCAGTTCTTC. Translating it yields CASSQEGTILNEQFF. The gene calls are TRBV4-2 and TRBJ2-1; D not certain. This CDR3 is built from 15 residues. The V gene's germline CDR1 is LGHNA and CDR2 YNFKEQ. Trimming cost V 0 bases and J 6 bases, with 12 bases left between them.

The chain joins TRBV4-3 to TRBJ1-2, with D possibly being TRBD1 (5 bases). Germline values: CDR1 LGHNA, CDR2 YSLEER. The CDR3 totals 15 residues. With 2 bases removed from V and 2 bases from J, the gap between germline ends came to 12 bases. CDR3 region: CASSQTTDSNYGYTF. Written as DNA, the CDR3 is TGCGCCAGCAGCCAAACGACAGATTCCAACTATGGCTACACCTTC.

The chain recombines TRBV29-1 with TRBJ2-5, with 8 bases lining up with TRBD2. The CDR3 spans 14 residues. With 7 bases clipped from V and 2 bases from J, the junction kept 9 bases outside the gene matches. Per the germline V gene, CDR1 is SQVTM and CDR2 is ANQGSEA. The CDR3 DNA reads as TGCAGCGCGGGTGCGGGAGGCATACAAGAGACCCAGTACTTC. This translates into CSAGAGGIQETQYF. The variable domain in full, with the rest retrieved from reference TRBV29-1 and TRBJ2-5, is SAVISQKPSRDICQRGTSLTIQCQVDSQVTMMFWYRQQPGQSLTLIATANQGSEATYESGFVIDKFPISRPNLTFSTLTVSNMSPEDSSIYLCSAGAGGIQETQYFGPGTRLLVL.

The V call is TRBV19, the J call TRBJ2-6; 7 nucleotides align to TRBD1. The V gene's germline CDR1 is LNHDA and CDR2 SQIVND (reference sequence). The CDR3 is 19 residues long. V dropped 5 bases and J dropped 0; count of bases not matched to a gene: 13. DNA for the CDR3: TGTGCCAGTAGTCCCTCCCGACAGGGAGCCGTCTCTGGGGCCAACGTCCTGACTTTC. Translating gives CASSPSRQGAVSGANVLTF.

This clone has a handful of counts. The chain combines TRBV2 with TRBJ1-1, with D uncertain. The CDR3 runs to 14 residues. V lost 2 bases, J lost 0 bases, and 7 bases lay in between. The germline V gene has CDR1 SNHLY and CDR2 FYNNEI. The CDR3 nucleotides are TGTGCCAGCAGTGAAACAACAGTGAACACTGAAGCTTTCTTT. Protein product: CASSETTVNTEAFF.

The CDR3 DNA sequence: TGTGCCAGCAGAGAACAGGGGGCCGGGGAGCTGTTTTTT. Protein sequence: CASREQGAGELFF. The V and J genes are TRBV6-1 and TRBJ2-2; TRBD1 matches 8 bases. V was pared by 6 bases and J by 6 bases, with 3 bases of the junction left unmatched. The CDR3 extends over 13 amino acids. Per germline, CDR1 MNHNS and CDR2 SASEGT.

The V call is TRBV5-4, the J call TRBJ1-6; D might be TRBD1 (5 bases). Germline V gene sequence: CDR1 SGHNT, CDR2 YYREEE (reference sequence). Trimming left V 0 bases short and J 8 bases short, with 12 bases between. This CDR3 is built from 15 residues. The CDR3 DNA is TGTGCCAGCAGCTTGGGTGCCAGGGAACATTCACCCCTCCACTTT. Protein product: CASSLGAREHSPLHF.

The chain carries TRBV19 and TRBJ1-2; the match to TRBD1 covers 10 bases. Germline assignment: CDR1 LNHDA and CDR2 SQIVND (reference sequence). The ends lost 6 bases at V and 7 bases at J; junction bases unmatched: 8. The CDR3 contains 14 residues. The chain's CDR3 is CASRTGTGASGYTF. The CDR3 DNA follows: TGTGCCAGTAGAACCGGGACAGGGGCCTCTGGCTACACCTTC.

CDR3 in amino acids: CASSSNRGDGEKLFF. As DNA, the CDR3 is TGTGCCAGCAGCTCGAATCGGGGGGACGGTGAAAAACTGTTTTTT. The V call is TRBV7-9, the J call TRBJ1-4; D possibly corresponds to TRBD1 (5 bases). Trimming shortened V by 4 bases and J by 7 bases, and 16 bases separated the two germline ends. CDR3 length: 15 amino acids. CDR1 is SEHNR, CDR2 FQNEAQ, per germline (reference sequence).

This sequence joins TRBV27 and TRBJ1-2; no clear D. CDR3 length: 14 amino acids. V was clipped by 3 bases and J by 1 base, with 9 bases between them. The V gene's germline CDR1 is MNHEY and CDR2 SMNVEV (reference sequence). In nucleotides, the CDR3 is TGTGCCAGCAGTTTGGGTGCGGGTAACTATGGCTACACCTTC. This translates into CASSLGAGNYGYTF.

The V call is TRBV15, the J call TRBJ1-5; D not certain. The ends were cut back, 3 bases at V and 6 bases at J, with 6 bases in the middle. The CDR3 totals 12 residues. From germline, CDR1 is LNHNV and CDR2 YYDKDF (reference sequence). The CDR3, as DNA: TGTGCCACCAGCAGCCGGGGTCAGCCCCAGCATTTT. Its protein product is CATSSRGQPQHF.

The rearrangement links TRBV29-1 to TRBJ1-1; perhaps TRBD1 as D (6 bases). This CDR3 is 12 amino acids long. Looked up from germline, CDR1 is SQVTM and CDR2 is ANQGSEA. V lost 6 bases and J lost 6, with 14 bases in between. CDR3 residues: CSVGRGKSEAFF. The CDR3 nucleotides are TGCAGCGTGGGCAGGGGTAAGTCTGAAGCTTTCTTT.

This rearrangement joins TRBV18 to TRBJ2-5; 7 nucleotides match TRBD2. The V and J ends lost 2 bases and 4 bases, in that order; junction bases with no gene match: 7. The germline V gene encodes CDR1 KGHSH and CDR2 LQKENI. The CDR3 runs 15 residues. The CDR3 region is CASSPREGAGETQYF. CDR3 nucleotide sequence: TGTGCCAGCTCACCAAGGGAGGGAGCGGGAGAGACCCAGTACTTC.

The chain employs TRBV29-1 and TRBJ1-4, with D possibly matching TRBD1 (5 bases). The V and J ends lost 1 base and 7 bases respectively, with 16 bases between them. Germline loops: CDR1 SQVTM, CDR2 ANQGSEA. The length of the CDR3 is 15 residues. This CDR3 is CSVEARGTGSEKLFF. Written as DNA, the CDR3 is TGCAGCGTTGAAGCTAGGGGTACAGGATCTGAAAAACTGTTTTTT.

The chain has TRBV28 and TRBJ2-7; perhaps TRBD2 as D (6 bases). Trimming shortened V by 6 bases and J by 0 bases, and 18 bases separated the two germline ends. The CDR3 length is 16 residues. In germline, CDR1 is MDHEN, CDR2 SYDVKM. DNA for the CDR3: TGTGCCAGCAGCCGCGTTAATAGCGGAAGCTCCTACGAGCAGTACTTC. This gives the protein CASSRVNSGSSYEQYF. Full variable domain (missing parts from reference TRBV28 and TRBJ2-7): DVKVTQSSRYLVKRTGEKVFLECVQDMDHENMFWYRQDPGLGLRLIYFSYDVKMKEKGDIPEGYSVSREKKERFSLILESASTNQTSMYLCASSRVNSGSSYEQYFGPGTRLTVT.

The chain links TRBV2 to TRBJ1-1; D ambiguous. Trimming stripped 5 bases from V and 0 bases from J, with 13 bases between. Germline V CDR1 and CDR2: SNHLY, FYNNEI. The length of the CDR3 is 15 residues. CDR3 in amino acids: CASSSLQSLNTEAFF. For the CDR3, the DNA is TGTGCCAGCAGTTCTCTACAGAGCTTGAACACTGAAGCTTTCTTT.

V usage is TRBV13 and J usage is TRBJ2-7; tentative D call: TRBD2 (7 bases). This CDR3 spans 15 amino acids. The V end was cut by 5 bases, the J end by 6 bases, with 20 bases between. The germline V gene has CDR1 PRHDT and CDR2 FYEKMQ (reference sequence). In DNA form, the CDR3 reads TGTGCCAGCAGCCCGAGACCGGGGGGCAGCGGCGAGCAGTACTTC. This codes for CASSPRPGGSGEQYF.

The V and J genes are TRBV6-5 and TRBJ2-1; the D gene is possibly TRBD1 (6 bases). Germline values: CDR1 MNHEY, CDR2 SVGAGI. The CDR3 contains 12 residues. Deletions cut 5 bases from V and 14 bases from J, with 16 bases between. The CDR3 is CASSQSRGMKFF. The CDR3 DNA reads as TGTGCCAGCAGTCAATCCAGGGGTATGAAGTTCTTC.

This chain links TRBV6-5 with TRBJ2-5; D remains unclear. The CDR3 is made up of 10 amino acids. The V end lost 8 bases, the J end lost 4 bases, and 5 bases lay between the germline ends. In germline, CDR1 is MNHEY, CDR2 SVGAGI. CDR3 in DNA: TGTGCCAGCGGCTCAGAGACCCAGTACTTC. This gives the protein CASGSETQYF.

The genes are TRBV6-6 and TRBJ2-7; D may be TRBD1 (5 bases). Trimming took 5 bases from V and 5 from J, leaving 10 bases between them. Per germline, CDR1 MNHNY and CDR2 SVGAGI (reference sequence). This CDR3 region has 12 residues. The DNA for the CDR3 is TGTGCCAGCAGTCCCGACAGAAACGAGCAGTACTTC. Translating it yields CASSPDRNEQYF.

The J gene is TRBJ1-1, the V gene TRBV28; 12 nucleotides agree with TRBD1. Germline V CDR1 and CDR2: MDHEN, SYDVKM. Trimming at V came to 3 bases and at J to 6 bases, leaving 2 bases not matched to a gene. This CDR3 has 14 amino acids. The CDR3 is CASSLGQGAAEAFF. CDR3 bases: TGTGCCAGCAGTTTGGGACAGGGGGCCGCTGAAGCTTTCTTT.

This chain connects TRBV27 to TRBJ1-5, with D possibly TRBD1 on 5 matching bases. Between the trimmed V and J ends, which lost 2 bases and 4 bases, there was a span of 12 bases. This CDR3 has 15 amino acids. Germline V gene data show CDR1 as MNHEY and CDR2 as SMNVEV (reference sequence). CDR3 nucleotides: TGTGCCAGCAGTTTAGATGGGGCCCCAAATCAGCCCCAGCATTTT. Amino acids: CASSLDGAPNQPQHF.

Points on this clone: One end of the junction does not line up with germline, which may come from a read error. This sequence joins TRBV7-7 and TRBJ2-1, with a possible D match to TRBD1 (6 bases). The CDR3 sequence is 16 residues long. CDR1 is SSHAT, CDR2 FNYEAQ, per germline (reference sequence). CDR3 protein: CASSSQGTLTYNEQFF. CDR3 DNA sequence: TGTGCTAGCAGCTCTCAGGGGACACTCACCTACAATGAGCAGTTCTTC.

This chain connects TRBV11-3 to TRBJ1-2; D gene ambiguous. Germline V gene lookup returns CDR1 SGHNT and CDR2 YENEEA. The CDR3 runs 15 residues. V dropped 3 bases and J dropped 8 bases, with 19 bases sitting between them. The CDR3 DNA is TGTGCCAGCAGCTTCGAACTTTGGGCGCTTCGCGGCTACACCTTC. Its protein is CASSFELWALRGYTF.

V gene TRBV2 combines with J gene TRBJ1-5, with D tentatively TRBD1 (6 bases). Germline V lookup: CDR1 SNHLY, CDR2 FYNNEI. V lost 0 bases, J lost 9 bases, and 15 bases lay in between. This CDR3 comprises 15 residues. The CDR3 is CASSEAGTSTPPQHF. The CDR3 DNA is TGTGCCAGCAGTGAAGCGGGGACATCGACTCCGCCCCAGCATTTT.

The rearrangement uses TRBV18 and TRBJ1-1; unclear D gene. V shed 3 bases and J shed 5 bases, with 13 bases lying between them. Germline values: CDR1 KGHSH, CDR2 LQKENI. CDR3 length: 14 residues. CDR3 sequence reads: CASSPQASGTEAFF. CDR3 DNA sequence: TGTGCCAGCTCACCGCAGGCCTCGGGAACTGAAGCTTTCTTT.

V gene TRBV29-1 combines with J gene TRBJ2-2, with TRBD1 matching over 7 bases. Germline V gene sequence: CDR1 SQVTM, CDR2 ANQGSEA. Trimming removed 3 bases from V and 6 bases from J; junction bases left unmatched: 10. The CDR3 is 15 residues long. The chain's CDR3 is CSVDKGQTYPGELFF. The DNA for the CDR3 is TGCAGCGTTGACAAGGGACAGACCTACCCCGGGGAGCTGTTTTTT.

V usage is TRBV6-4 and J usage is TRBJ1-4; 7 nucleotides agree with TRBD1. Germline CDR1 MRHNA, CDR2 SNTAGT. The CDR3 is made up of 15 amino acids. V trimming: 4 bases; J trimming: 8 bases; junction bases outside the gene matches: 10. In DNA, the CDR3 is TGTGCCAGCAGTGCCACAGGGGTACTTGGAGAAAAACTGTTTTTT. Its protein is CASSATGVLGEKLFF.

Only a few counts were recorded for this clone. The chain links TRBV4-3 to TRBJ1-1; 7 bases match TRBD1. The CDR3 has 14 amino acids. V was pared by 3 bases and J by 3 bases, with 4 bases of the junction left unmatched. CDR1 and CDR2 from the germline V gene are LGHNA and YSLEER. The CDR3 is CASSHHTGDTEAFF. The DNA of the CDR3 is TGCGCCAGCAGCCACCATACAGGGGACACTGAAGCTTTCTTT.

CDR3 in amino acids: CASRKGTPTGGNTEAFF. The DNA for the CDR3 is TGTGCCAGCAGGAAAGGGACTCCAACTGGGGGGAACACTGAAGCTTTCTTT. The rearrangement joins TRBV5-4 to TRBJ1-1, with a weak D call TRBD1 (5 bases). CDR3 length equals 17 residues. V lost 5 bases to trimming and J lost 1 base, with 21 bases between them. Germline values: CDR1 SGHNT, CDR2 YYREEE (reference sequence).

As to this clone: Other DNA sequences in this specimen translate into the identical CDR3. The chain couples TRBV7-9 to TRBJ1-2; D gene unclear. Germline CDR1 and CDR2: SEHNR and FQNEAQ (reference sequence). This CDR3 comprises 12 residues. V was cut by 8 bases and J by 3 bases, with 10 bases left in between. Written as DNA, the CDR3 is TGTGCCAGCTCCCTCGGAGACTATGGCTACACCTTC. Translation: CASSLGDYGYTF. Using reference TRBV7-9 and TRBJ1-2 for the parts outside the CDR3, the full variable domain is DTGVSQNPRHKITKRGQNVTFRCDPISEHNRLYWYRQTLGQGPEFLTYFQNEAQLEKSRLLSDRFSAERPKGSFSTLEIQRTEQGDSAMYLCASSLGDYGYTFGSGTRLTVV.